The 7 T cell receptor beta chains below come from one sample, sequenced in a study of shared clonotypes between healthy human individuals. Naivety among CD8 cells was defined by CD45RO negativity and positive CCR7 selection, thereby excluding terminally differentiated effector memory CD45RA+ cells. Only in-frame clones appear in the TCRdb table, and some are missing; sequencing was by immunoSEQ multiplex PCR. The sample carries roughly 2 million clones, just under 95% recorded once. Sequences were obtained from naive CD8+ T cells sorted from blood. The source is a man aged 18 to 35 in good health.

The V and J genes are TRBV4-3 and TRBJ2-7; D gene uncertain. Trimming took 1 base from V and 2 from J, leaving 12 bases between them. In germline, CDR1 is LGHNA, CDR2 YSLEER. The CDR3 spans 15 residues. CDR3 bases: TGCGCCAGCAGCCAAGCCGCGACGAGTACCTACGAGCAGTACTTC. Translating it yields CASSQAATSTYEQYF.

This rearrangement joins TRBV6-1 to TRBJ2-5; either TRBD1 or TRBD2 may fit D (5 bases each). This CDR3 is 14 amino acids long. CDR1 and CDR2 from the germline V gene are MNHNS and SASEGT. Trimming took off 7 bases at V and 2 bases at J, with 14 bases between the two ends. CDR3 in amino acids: CASTSRGSQETQYF. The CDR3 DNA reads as TGTGCCAGCACCTCGAGGGGCAGTCAAGAGACCCAGTACTTC.

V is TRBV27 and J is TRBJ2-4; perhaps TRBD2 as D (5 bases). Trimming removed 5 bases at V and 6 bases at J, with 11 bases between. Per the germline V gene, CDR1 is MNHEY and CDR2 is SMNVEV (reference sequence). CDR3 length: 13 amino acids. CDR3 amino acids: CASSGDGGNIQYF. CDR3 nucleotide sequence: TGTGCCAGCAGTGGGGATGGAGGAAACATTCAGTACTTC.

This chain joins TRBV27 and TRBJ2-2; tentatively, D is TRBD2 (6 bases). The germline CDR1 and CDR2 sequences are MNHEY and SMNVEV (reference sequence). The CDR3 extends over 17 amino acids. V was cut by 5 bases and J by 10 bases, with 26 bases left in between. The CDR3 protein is CASSGIPIKGGFEELFF. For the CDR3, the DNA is TGTGCCAGCAGTGGTATCCCGATCAAAGGAGGGTTTGAGGAGCTGTTTTTT.

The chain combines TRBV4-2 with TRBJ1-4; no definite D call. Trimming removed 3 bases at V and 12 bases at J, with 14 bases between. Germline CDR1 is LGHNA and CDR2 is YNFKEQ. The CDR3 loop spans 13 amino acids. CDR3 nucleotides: TGTGCCAGCAGCCAGTCCAGTTATGAGGAACTGTTTTTT. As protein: CASSQSSYEELFF.

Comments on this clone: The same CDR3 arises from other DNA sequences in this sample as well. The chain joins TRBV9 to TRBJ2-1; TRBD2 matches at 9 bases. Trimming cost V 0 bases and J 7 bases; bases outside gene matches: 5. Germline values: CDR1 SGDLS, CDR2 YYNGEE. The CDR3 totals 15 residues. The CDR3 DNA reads TGTGCCAGCAGCGTAGGCGGGGGGGCTGATAATGAGCAGTTCTTC. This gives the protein CASSVGGGADNEQFF.

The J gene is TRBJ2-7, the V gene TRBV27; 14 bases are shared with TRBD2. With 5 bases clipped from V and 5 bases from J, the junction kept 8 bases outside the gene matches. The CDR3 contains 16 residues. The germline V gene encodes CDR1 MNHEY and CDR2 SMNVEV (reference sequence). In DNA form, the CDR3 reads TGTGCCAGCAGTACTGGGACTAGCGGGAGTGGAGACGAGCAGTACTTC. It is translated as CASSTGTSGSGDEQYF.